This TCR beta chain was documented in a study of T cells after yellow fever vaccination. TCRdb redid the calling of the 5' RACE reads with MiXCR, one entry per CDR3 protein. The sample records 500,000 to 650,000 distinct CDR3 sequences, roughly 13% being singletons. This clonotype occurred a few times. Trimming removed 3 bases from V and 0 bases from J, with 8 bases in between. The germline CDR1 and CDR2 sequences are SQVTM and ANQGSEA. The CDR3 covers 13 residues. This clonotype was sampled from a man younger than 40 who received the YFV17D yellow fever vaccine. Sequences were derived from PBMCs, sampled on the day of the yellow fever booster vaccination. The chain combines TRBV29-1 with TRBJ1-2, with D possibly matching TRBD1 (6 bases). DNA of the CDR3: TGCAGCGTTGATACAGGGACTAACTATGGCTACACCTTC. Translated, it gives CSVDTGTNYGYTF.